This T cell receptor (beta chain) was retrieved from a study of T cells after yellow fever vaccination. Background on the study: Each low-cell-number fraction was prepared by means of SMART-Seq v4 Ultra Low Input.

About this clonotype itself: Its matching antigen is unknown.

The 5'RACE template-switching step produced TCR cDNA and added a universal primer site and UMIs. TCRdb fed the 5' RACE reads into MiXCR, producing one record per CDR3 protein. The table lists approximately 260,000 distinct CDR3 sequences, over 4.5% of them singletons. Study-wide results and limits: CD4 and CD8 compartments shared a small share of clonotypes. Reappearance after the booster was observed for most primary-vaccination clones (about 95% CD4, about 91% CD8).

Germline lookup yields CDR1 DFQATT and CDR2 SNEGSKA (reference sequence). The length of the CDR3 is 14 residues. V shed 2 bases, J shed 12 bases, and the junction held 8 bases outside the gene matches. This chain uses TRBV20-1 with TRBJ2-1; 12 bases agree with TRBD2. The TCR was taken from a man aged 18 to 30 who received the YFV17D yellow fever vaccine. The sample consisted of CD4+ T cells sorted from PBMCs, taken on the day of the yellow fever booster vaccination. CDR3 DNA: TGCAGTGCTAGACTAGCGGGGGGGCCTGGGGTGCAGTTCTTC. Its protein product is CSARLAGGPGVQFF.